What follows is one T cell receptor (beta chain) and its context. Its antigen specificity is not known. The input lacks base qualities; no much larger clone sits a single base away. This record comes from a study of blood T cell repertoires in COVID-19 (dated by TCRdb to 2018 to 2021). A note on the overall study: The collaborator samples originated in the United States, Italy and Spain and spanned the acute and convalescent phases of COVID-19. The prospective study material was composed of cDNA or gDNA derived from T cells, B-cell-depleted T cells, or PBMCs. The dataset comprised deeply sampled blood TCRbeta repertoires from subjects exposed to, actively infected with, or recovered from COVID-19. The repertoires were released in a freely available public database meant as a resource for research on the immune response to SARS-CoV-2. The samples were drawn from the first 160 participants of the ongoing ImmuneRACE study and from 1,254 subjects provided by 6 global collaborators. Nearly every sample came with metadata listing a de-identified subject ID, COVID-19 status, age in years and sex. Where available, HLA class I and class II types were taken from metadata supplied by the sample provider and were not determined by assay-based typing.

Paper-wide results and their limitations: The quantity of clinical and demographic metadata differed by source and by participant and was supplied without curation.

V gives up 8 bases and J gives up 3 bases, and the segment between their germline ends measures 16 bases. The CDR3 contains 15 residues, cysteine and phenylalanine counted. Left in the record is the CDR3 DNA by itself, 45 bases read in frame from the first base. CDR1 and CDR2, per the germline V gene, are MDHEN and SYDVKM. Each collaborating institution followed its own protocols to collect whole blood in K2EDTA tubes. Collaborator samples were shipped for TCRbeta analysis as frozen whole blood, isolated PBMCs, or DNA extracted from either sample type. The immunoSEQ Assay, a bias-controlled multiplex PCR, was used to amplify TCRbeta CDR3 regions from genomic DNA. As for the authors' bioinformatics: Within the assay, amplification of reference gene primers was used to estimate how many nucleated cells each sample contained. To quantify the absolute abundance of each unique TCRbeta CDR3 rearrangement, sequence reads were collapsed and filtered. For each sample, productive Simpson clonality was calculated as the square root of Simpson's diversity index across productive rearrangements. What TCRdb holds here is the immuneACCESS table cut down to in-frame rearrangements. Part of the clones is not present; checked against another copy, under half of the missing clones reflect an unresolved V gene, and the others are unexplained. V, J and clone size reflect that table, while D and trimming were determined from the DNA. The sample includes about 64,000 clones, with 86% observed a single time. Together, the top ten hold roughly 3.2% of the sample.

The sequence is built from TRBV28 and TRBJ2-2; the D gene remains uncertain. The source material was peripheral blood. The TCR comes from a man aged 45-65 years with active COVID-19. The DNA sequence follows: TGTGCCAGCCAGCAAGGCGGTTGGGACACCGGGGAGCTGTTTTTT. Its protein reads: CASQQGGWDTGELFF.